Presented here are 25 T cell receptor beta chains from one specimen sequenced in a study of blood T cell repertoires in COVID-19. Produced via immunoSEQ multiplex PCR; TCRdb's table is partial and in-frame only. The sample lists some 100,000 clones, roughly 80% occurring once. Sequencing was performed on peripheral blood. The receptors were sampled from a woman in her 70s with acute or convalescent COVID-19.

This chain links TRBV3-1 (or the pseudogene TRBV3-2) with TRBJ1-1, with D possibly being TRBD1 (5 bases). Germline V gene data show CDR1 as LGHDT and CDR2 as YNNKEL (reference sequence). This CDR3 spans 14 amino acids. V lost 3 bases and J lost 6, with 14 bases in between. The CDR3 bases are TGTGCCAGCAGCCACCCTGGGGCAGCCTCTGAAGCTTTCTTT. This translates into CASSHPGAASEAFF.

This chain joins TRBV5-6 and TRBJ2-3; 8 positions match TRBD1. The CDR3 contains 16 residues. V dropped 4 bases and J dropped 4; count of bases not matched to a gene: 11. Per germline, CDR1 SGHDT and CDR2 YYEEEE. The DNA of the CDR3 is TGTGCCAGCAGCCTGGAAAGGACAGGGTATTCAGATACGCAGTATTTT. This encodes CASSLERTGYSDTQYF.

V is TRBV6-2 or TRBV6-3 and J is TRBJ2-2; maybe TRBD2 (5 bases). With 4 bases removed from V and 6 bases from J, the gap between germline ends came to 12 bases. Germline V gives CDR1 MNHEY, CDR2 SVGEGT. The CDR3 runs to 14 residues. CDR3 sequence: CASSLRGGAGELFF. The CDR3 bases are TGTGCCAGCAGTTTACGAGGAGGCGCCGGGGAGCTGTTTTTT.

This rearrangement joins TRBV5-4 to TRBJ1-1; 9 bases line up with TRBD1. Per the germline V gene, CDR1 is SGHNT and CDR2 is YYREEE (reference sequence). The CDR3 is 15 residues long. V shed 4 bases, J shed 5 bases, and the junction held 9 bases outside the gene matches. Here the CDR3 DNA reads TGTGCCAGCAGCCTGCCGGGACAGGGTGCAACTGAAGCTTTCTTT. Its protein is CASSLPGQGATEAFF.

The rearrangement joins TRBV11-1 to TRBJ1-1; D remains unclear. The V gene lost 3 bases and the J gene lost 6 bases, with 11 bases spanning the gap. The CDR3 contains 13 residues. Germline V gene data show CDR1 as SGHAT and CDR2 as FQDESV (reference sequence). Here the CDR3 reads CASSFEGEAEAFF. As DNA, the CDR3 is TGTGCCAGCAGCTTTGAGGGCGAGGCTGAAGCTTTCTTT.

As DNA, the CDR3 is TGTGCCAGCAGTTTATCGTCAGGGAACACCGGGGAGCTGTTTTTT. It yields the protein CASSLSSGNTGELFF. This chain joins TRBV27 and TRBJ2-2; D not certain. The CDR3 length is 15 residues. V shed 0 bases and J shed 1 base, with 6 bases lying between them. CDR1 is MNHEY and CDR2 is SMNVEV in the germline V gene (reference sequence).

J is TRBJ1-6 and V is TRBV2; possibly TRBD1 for D (5 bases). V dropped 7 bases and J dropped 9 bases, with 13 bases sitting between them. The CDR3 totals 13 residues. The germline V gene has CDR1 SNHLY and CDR2 FYNNEI. The CDR3 coding sequence is TGTGCCAGCATCATGACAGTCGTTTCACCCCTCCACTTT. As protein: CASIMTVVSPLHF.

The chain carries TRBV11-3 and TRBJ1-2; the D gene is possibly TRBD1 (6 bases). Germline values: CDR1 SGHNT, CDR2 YENEEA. The ends were cut back, 6 bases at V and 4 bases at J, with 18 bases in the middle. This CDR3 has 15 amino acids. For the CDR3, the DNA is TGTGCCAGCAGGAATGGAGACAGGTCTATCTATGGCTACACCTTC. This encodes CASRNGDRSIYGYTF. The whole variable domain, remainder taken from reference TRBV11-3 and TRBJ1-2, is EAGVVQSPRYKIIEKKQPVAFWCNPISGHNTLYWYLQNLGQGPELLIRYENEEAVDDSQLPKDRFSAERLKGVDSTLKIQPAELGDSAVYLCASRNGDRSIYGYTFGSGTRLTVV.

In its sample, this clone was seen a few times. This chain connects TRBV19 to TRBJ1-2; 7 bases align to TRBD1. The CDR3 contains 12 residues. Trimming cost V 10 bases and J 7 bases; bases outside gene matches: 9. Germline-derived CDR1 and CDR2 are LNHDA and SQIVND (reference sequence). This CDR3 reads CATYQAGGGYTF. In DNA form, the CDR3 reads TGTGCCACGTATCAGGCAGGGGGTGGCTACACCTTC. The variable domain in full, with the rest retrieved from reference TRBV19 and TRBJ1-2, is DGGITQSPKYLFRKEGQNVTLSCEQNLNHDAMYWYRQDPGQGLRLIYYSQIVNDFQKGDIAEGYSVSREKKESFPLTVTSAQKNPTAFYLCATYQAGGGYTFGSGTRLTVV.

The genes are TRBV4-1 and TRBJ1-1; the match to TRBD1 covers 10 bases. The germline V gene has CDR1 MGHRA and CDR2 YSYEKL. This CDR3 spans 16 amino acids. Germline trimming cut 3 bases from V and 4 bases from J; bases unmatched to any gene: 8. The CDR3 protein is CASSQAMTGGRTEAFF. In DNA form, the CDR3 reads TGCGCCAGCAGCCAGGCCATGACAGGGGGCCGCACTGAAGCTTTCTTT.

This chain links TRBV18 with TRBJ2-3, with D perhaps matching TRBD2 (7 bases). The CDR3 is made up of 17 amino acids. From germline, CDR1 is KGHSH and CDR2 LQKENI. The V gene lost 3 bases and the J gene lost 1 base, with 17 bases spanning the gap. CDR3 bases: TGTGCCAGCTCACCCCCCACCGGGGAGGGGGGCACAGATACGCAGTATTTT. Translating gives CASSPPTGEGGTDTQYF. The full variable domain, rest sourced from reference TRBV18 and TRBJ2-3, is NAGVMQNPRHLVRRRGQEARLRCSPMKGHSHVYWYRQLPEEGLKFMVYLQKENIIDESGMPKERFSAEFPKEGPSILRIQQVVRGDSAAYFCASSPPTGEGGTDTQYFGPGTRLTVL.

The chain has TRBV10-3 and TRBJ1-1; 7 nucleotides match TRBD1. After removal of 6 bases from V and 3 bases from J, the junction contained 10 bases not matched to a gene. Germline V gene lookup returns CDR1 ENHRY and CDR2 SYGVKD. The CDR3 is 15 amino acids. The DNA for the CDR3 is TGTGCCATCAGCTTTTCCGGGACAGAGGACACTGAAGCTTTCTTT. This codes for CAISFSGTEDTEAFF.

This sequence joins TRBV11-2 and TRBJ1-6; D is unresolved. The CDR3 runs 11 residues. Germline V CDR1 and CDR2: SGHAT, FQNNGV. The V gene lost 4 bases and the J gene lost 7 bases, with 2 bases spanning the gap. The CDR3 protein is CASSSNSPLHF. The CDR3 DNA reads as TGTGCCAGCAGCTCAAATTCACCCCTCCACTTT. Based on the CDR3 plus reference TRBV11-2 and TRBJ1-6, the full variable domain is EAGVAQSPRYKIIEKRQSVAFWCNPISGHATLYWYQQILGQGPKLLIQFQNNGVVDDSQLPKDRFSAERLKGVDSTLKIQPAKLEDSAVYLCASSSNSPLHFGNGTRLTVT.

This clone was counted a few times. The V gene is TRBV7-9, the J gene TRBJ2-1; D ambiguous. CDR1 SEHNR and CDR2 FQNEAQ come from the germline V gene (reference sequence). This CDR3 comprises 14 residues. Trimming removed 0 bases at V and 2 bases at J, with 5 bases between. CDR3 DNA: TGTGCCAGCAGCTTAGCGAGCGCCTACAATGAGCAGTTCTTC. As protein: CASSLASAYNEQFF.

The chain employs TRBV19 and TRBJ1-6; TRBD1 might be the D (6 bases). Germline CDR1 is LNHDA and CDR2 is SQIVND (reference sequence). Deletions cut 3 bases from V and 9 bases from J, with 12 bases between. The CDR3 runs to 14 residues. This CDR3 reads CASSIGQGISPLHF. CDR3 DNA: TGTGCCAGTAGTATTGGCCAGGGGATTTCACCCCTCCACTTT.

The gene calls are TRBV27 and TRBJ1-2; 7 bases fit TRBD1. The J segment lost 4 bases and the V segment lost 3 bases, leaving 2 bases of the junction unmatched. Germline-derived CDR1 and CDR2 are MNHEY and SMNVEV (reference sequence). The CDR3 runs to 13 residues. CDR3 region: CASSFRDSYGYTF. The CDR3 coding sequence is TGTGCCAGCAGTTTCCGGGACAGCTATGGCTACACCTTC.

Only one count was recorded for this clone. The J gene is TRBJ1-4, the V gene TRBV9, with D uncertain. The CDR3 has 15 amino acids. Germline-derived CDR1 and CDR2 are SGDLS and YYNGEE. Trimming took 0 bases from V and 3 from J, leaving 9 bases between them. The DNA of the CDR3 is TGTGCCAGCAGCGTAGATCAAGCCGCTAATGAAAAACTGTTTTTT. This translates into CASSVDQAANEKLFF. Based on the CDR3 plus reference TRBV9 and TRBJ1-4, the full variable domain is DSGVTQTPKHLITATGQRVTLRCSPRSGDLSVYWYQQSLDQGLQFLIQYYNGEERAKGNILERFSAQQFPDLHSELNLSSLELGDSALYFCASSVDQAANEKLFFGSGTQLSVL.

The V call is TRBV4-3, the J call TRBJ1-2; perhaps TRBD1 as D (6 bases). Deletions cut 3 bases from V and 7 bases from J, with 21 bases between. Germline assignment: CDR1 LGHNA and CDR2 YSLEER. This CDR3 is built from 16 residues. CDR3 amino acids: CASSHAEGGGPVGYTF. CDR3 in DNA: TGCGCCAGCAGCCACGCAGAGGGGGGGGGACCGGTTGGCTACACCTTC.

There are a few counts of this clone. This rearrangement joins TRBV7-9 to TRBJ1-3; D remains unclear. CDR3 length: 13 residues. The germline V gene encodes CDR1 SEHNR and CDR2 FQNEAQ (reference sequence). V lost 6 bases and J 4 bases, leaving 10 bases between the germline ends. The CDR3 DNA follows: TGTGCCAGCAGGAGAGCCGTAGGAAACACCATATATTTT. Translated, it gives CASRRAVGNTIYF. Variable domain in full (rest from reference TRBV7-9 and TRBJ1-3): DTGVSQNPRHKITKRGQNVTFRCDPISEHNRLYWYRQTLGQGPEFLTYFQNEAQLEKSRLLSDRFSAERPKGSFSTLEIQRTEQGDSAMYLCASRRAVGNTIYFGEGSWLTVV.

This clone was found once. The chain employs TRBV27 and TRBJ1-5, with D perhaps matching TRBD1 (5 bases). Germline V gene data show CDR1 as MNHEY and CDR2 as SMNVEV (reference sequence). The CDR3 length is 14 residues. Trimming stripped 4 bases from V and 6 bases from J, with 13 bases between. The CDR3 is CASSSPGLGQPQHF. The CDR3 nucleotides are TGTGCCAGCAGTTCACCAGGGCTTGGTCAGCCCCAGCATTTT.

V usage is TRBV27 and J usage is TRBJ1-1; TRBD1 agrees at 9 bases. V shed 1 base, J shed 3 bases, and the junction held 0 bases outside the gene matches. The CDR3 is made up of 14 amino acids. Per germline, CDR1 MNHEY and CDR2 SMNVEV (reference sequence). The CDR3 spells CASSLWDRDTEAFF. The CDR3 DNA sequence: TGTGCCAGCAGTTTATGGGACAGGGACACTGAAGCTTTCTTT.

This chain links TRBV5-1 with TRBJ1-2; 11 bases fit TRBD1. The CDR3 length is 15 residues. Trimming at V came to 4 bases and at J to 0 bases, leaving 2 bases not matched to a gene. Germline V gives CDR1 SGHRS, CDR2 YFSETQ. The CDR3 coding sequence is TGCGCCAGCAGCGAGGGACAGGGGGCTAACTATGGCTACACCTTC. Translation gives CASSEGQGANYGYTF.

V usage is TRBV19 and J usage is TRBJ1-2; D ambiguous. Germline V gene sequence: CDR1 LNHDA, CDR2 SQIVND (reference sequence). This CDR3 region has 15 residues. Between the trimmed V and J ends, which lost 0 bases and 1 base, there was a span of 9 bases. CDR3 in DNA: TGTGCCAGTAGTATAGATCACGGTAGTAACTATGGCTACACCTTC. It yields the protein CASSIDHGSNYGYTF.

Comments on this clone: An end of the junction does not agree with germline; a read error may underlie this. This sequence joins TRBV3-1 (or the pseudogene TRBV3-2) and TRBJ2-3; 16 nucleotides align to TRBD2. Germline lookup yields CDR1 LGHDT and CDR2 YNNKEL (reference sequence). The CDR3 sequence is 19 residues long. The DNA for the CDR3 is TGTGCCAGCAGCCATGAGGGGACTAGCGGGGGGGATAGCACAGATACGCGGTATTTT. As protein: CASSHEGTSGGDSTDTRYF.

The genes are TRBV19 and TRBJ1-5; 9 positions agree with TRBD1. Germline CDR1 and CDR2: LNHDA and SQIVND (reference sequence). The J segment lost 6 bases and the V segment lost 5 bases, leaving 8 bases of the junction unmatched. The length of the CDR3 is 15 residues. The CDR3 nucleotides read TGTGCCAGTAGTGTCACAGGGGGCCAGGTTCAGCCCCAGCATTTT. This sequence encodes CASSVTGGQVQPQHF.